This entry features one T cell receptor (beta chain) sequence. The CDR3 has 15 amino acids. V shed 1 base and J shed 4 bases, with 13 bases lying between them. Germline V gives CDR1 LGHDT, CDR2 YNNKEL (reference sequence). Generated by immunoSEQ multiplex PCR, the TCRdb table keeps only in-frame clones and is missing some. This sample yields about 350,000 clones, of which around 92% are seen a single time; around 4% belongs to the top ten. The data are from a study of Ad26.COV2.S vaccination and SARS-CoV-2 variants. This sequence originates from a human donor who had recovered from COVID-19. The V gene is TRBV3-1 (or the pseudogene TRBV3-2), the J gene TRBJ1-2; no clear D gene. This specimen was peripheral blood, taken after recovery from COVID-19. CDR3 amino acids: CASSQGERSGYGYTF. The DNA of the CDR3 is TGTGCCAGCAGCCAAGGGGAACGGTCCGGCTATGGCTACACCTTC.